This TCR beta chain was identified in a study of blood T cell repertoires in COVID-19. Participants, 18 to 89 years old, spanned approximately 25 US areas. Authors' processing steps: How many nucleated cells were present was estimated from reference gene primer amplification. Measured with immunoSEQ multiplex PCR; TCRdb has only the in-frame clones, and not every one. The V and J calls and clone size are taken from that table; D and trimming were inferred from the DNA. The repertoire holds 350,000 to 550,000 clones, with around nine tenths as singletons. Germline lookup yields CDR1 MDHEN and CDR2 SYDVKM. The trim removed 2 bases at V and 3 bases at J, leaving 12 bases unmatched. This CDR3 comprises 17 residues.

The chain couples TRBV28 to TRBJ1-2, with TRBD1 matching 7 bases. The source of this sequence is a woman under 30 with acute COVID-19. Material: PBMCs or T cells enriched from blood (not recorded which). The CDR3 coding sequence is TGTGCCAGCAGTTTAAGCGACAGGGAGATTACTGACTATGGCTACACCTTC. This sequence encodes CASSLSDREITDYGYTF.